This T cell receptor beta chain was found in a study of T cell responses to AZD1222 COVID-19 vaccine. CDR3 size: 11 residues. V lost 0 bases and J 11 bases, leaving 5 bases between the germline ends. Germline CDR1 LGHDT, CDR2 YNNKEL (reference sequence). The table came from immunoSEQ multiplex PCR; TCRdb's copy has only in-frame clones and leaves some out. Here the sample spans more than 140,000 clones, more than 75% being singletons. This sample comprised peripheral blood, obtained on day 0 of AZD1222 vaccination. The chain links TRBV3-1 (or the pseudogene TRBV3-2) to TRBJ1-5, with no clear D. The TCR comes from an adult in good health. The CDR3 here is CASSQEGTQHF. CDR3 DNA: TGTGCCAGCAGCCAAGAGGGGACCCAGCATTTT.